The 22 T cell receptor beta chains in this list originate from one sample, sequenced in a study of vaccination and CD4 T cells after COVID-19. Regarding treatment: roughly 10-day PBMC culture with coronavirus spike peptide pools or control peptides (ViraFEST assay). CD4+ T cells that had been cultured provided DNA sequenced with the Oncomine TCR Beta short-read assay. TCRdb reprocessed the PCR reads via MiXCR and lists one record per CDR3 protein. This sample has about 14,000 distinct CDR3 sequences, with around 60% found just once. Their specific antigens are unknown. What was sequenced was CD4+ T cells from blood, cultured in vitro. The receptors originated from a human donor who had recovered from COVID-19.

The genes are TRBV20-1 and TRBJ1-1; maybe TRBD1 (5 bases). The CDR3 runs to 13 residues. V was clipped by 5 bases and J by 1 base, with 11 bases between them. Germline CDR1 DFQATT, CDR2 SNEGSKA (reference sequence). CDR3: CSARRDRNTEAFF. CDR3 DNA sequence: TGCAGTGCTCGGAGAGACAGGAACACTGAAGCTTTCTTT.

The chain recombines TRBV7-2 with TRBJ1-2; 7 bases fit TRBD1. Germline CDR1 SGHTA, CDR2 FQGNSA. The CDR3 consists of 13 residues. V shed 4 bases and J 2 bases; nucleotides not matched to a gene: 1. This CDR3 is CASSWDRNYGYTF. For the CDR3, the DNA is TGTGCCAGCAGCTGGGACAGAAACTATGGCTACACCTTC.

The chain combines TRBV6-1 with TRBJ2-1, with D possibly matching TRBD1 (6 bases). The better agreement between TRBJ2-7 and the DNA end casts doubt on the J call. CDR3 length: 14 residues. Per germline, CDR1 MNHNS and CDR2 SASEGT. The CDR3, as DNA: TGTGCCAGCAGCCCCACAGGGATGAGTGGTGAGCAGTACTTC. Its protein is CASSPTGMSGEQYF.

Remarks on this clonotype: At one end, the junction sequence differs from germline, possibly due to a read error. This sequence joins TRBV6-5 and TRBJ2-3; 9 nucleotides agree with TRBD2. Germline values: CDR1 MNHEY, CDR2 SVGAGI. The length of the CDR3 is 16 residues. This CDR3 is CASSYSSLAGTDTQYF. In nucleotides, the CDR3 is TGTGCCAGCAGTTACTCGTCACTAGCGGGCACAGATACGCAATATTTT.

The rearrangement links TRBV10-2 to TRBJ1-3; tentatively, D is TRBD1 (5 bases). The germline gives CDR1 WSHSY, CDR2 SAAADI. This CDR3 has 14 amino acids. V lost 4 bases and J 4 bases, leaving 11 bases between the germline ends. In DNA form, the CDR3 reads TGCGCCAGCAGTGGAGGGGTGCACGGAAACACCATATATTTT. Its protein is CASSGGVHGNTIYF.

There are a few counts of this clonotype. This chain links TRBV6-1 with TRBJ1-2; D is unclear. CDR1 and CDR2 from the germline V gene are MNHNS and SASEGT. The CDR3 loop spans 13 amino acids. V shed 6 bases and J shed 4 bases, with 12 bases lying between them. In DNA, the CDR3 is TGTGCCAGCAGCCAGGACGGAGTCTATGGCTACACCTTC. Amino acid sequence: CASSQDGVYGYTF.

The gene calls are TRBV30 and TRBJ2-1, with 9 bases fitting TRBD2. The CDR3 covers 14 residues. The V gene end was trimmed by 4 bases and the J gene end by 4 bases; junction bases not matched to a gene: 5. CDR1 is GTSNPN and CDR2 is SVGIG in the germline V gene (reference sequence). CDR3 residues: CAWTELAGYNEQFF. The CDR3 DNA reads as TGTGCCTGGACAGAGCTAGCGGGATACAATGAGCAGTTCTTC. Full variable domain (remainder filled in from reference TRBV30 and TRBJ2-1): SQTIHQWPATLVQPVGSPLSLECTVEGTSNPNLYWYRQAAGRGLQLLFYSVGIGQISSEVPQNLSASRPQDRQFILSSKKLLLSDSGFYLCAWTELAGYNEQFFGPGTRLTVL.

The chain recombines TRBV20-1 with TRBJ2-3; D is undetermined. V was cut by 0 bases and J by 1 base, with 11 bases left in between. Germline lookup yields CDR1 DFQATT and CDR2 SNEGSKA (reference sequence). CDR3 size: 15 residues. In DNA form, the CDR3 reads TGCAGTGCTAGAGATAGGGCTAGAGGCACAGATACGCAGTATTTT. Translating gives CSARDRARGTDTQYF.

The J gene is TRBJ1-2, the V gene TRBV11-2; weak D call: TRBD1 (6 bases). Trimming stripped 5 bases from V and 6 bases from J, with 13 bases between. The CDR3 covers 13 residues. Germline V CDR1 and CDR2: SGHAT, FQNNGV. The CDR3 sequence: CASSLVAGDGYTF. In nucleotides, the CDR3 is TGTGCCAGCAGCCTCGTGGCAGGGGATGGCTACACCTTC. The variable domain in full, completed from reference TRBV11-2 and TRBJ1-2, reads EAGVAQSPRYKIIEKRQSVAFWCNPISGHATLYWYQQILGQGPKLLIQFQNNGVVDDSQLPKDRFSAERLKGVDSTLKIQPAKLEDSAVYLCASSLVAGDGYTFGSGTRLTVV.

A single count supports this clonotype. This sequence joins TRBV20-1 and TRBJ2-1, with D perhaps TRBD1 (5 bases). V shed 2 bases and J shed 7 bases, with 12 bases lying between them. The CDR3 is made up of 13 amino acids. Germline lookup yields CDR1 DFQATT and CDR2 SNEGSKA (reference sequence). CDR3 sequence reads: CSARRGQLNEQFF. The CDR3 DNA is TGCAGTGCTAGAAGGGGCCAACTAAATGAGCAGTTCTTC.

There are a few counts of this clonotype. The chain couples TRBV7-2 to TRBJ2-2; 8 bases agree with TRBD1. Germline CDR1 reads SGHTA; CDR2 reads FQGNSA. The CDR3 is 17 amino acids. Losses at the gene ends were 3 bases for V and 6 bases for J; bases not matched to a gene: 12. The CDR3 DNA is TGTGCCAGCAGCTTTTCTGGAGGGGCAGGGGGCCCCGGGGAGCTGTTTTTT. Amino acid sequence: CASSFSGGAGGPGELFF.

With respect to this clonotype: A junction boundary mismatches the germline segment, possibly from a read error. J is TRBJ2-1 and V is TRBV15; D is unresolved. This CDR3 spans 13 amino acids. Germline assignment: CDR1 LNHNV and CDR2 YYDKDF (reference sequence). In DNA form, the CDR3 reads TGCGCCACCAGCAGAGATCAACACCGGGAGCAGTTCTTC. Its protein is CATSRDQHREQFF.

The chain uses TRBV7-2 and TRBJ2-7; 7 bases are shared with TRBD2. The CDR3 contains 14 residues. V was pared by 1 base and J by 5 bases, with 5 bases of the junction left unmatched. CDR1 is SGHTA, CDR2 FQGNSA, per germline. The CDR3 sequence: CASSLGGGLDEQYF. Written as DNA, the CDR3 is TGTGCCAGCAGCTTAGGGGGGGGGTTGGACGAGCAGTACTTC.

By its share, this clonotype is medium-sized. The chain couples TRBV27 to TRBJ2-2; D gene uncertain. Germline loops: CDR1 MNHEY, CDR2 SMNVEV (reference sequence). V was pared by 5 bases and J by 1 base, with 5 bases between. The CDR3 has 13 amino acids. CDR3 residues: CASSTQNTGELFF. The CDR3 DNA sequence: TGTGCCAGCAGTACGCAGAACACCGGGGAGCTGTTTTTT.

This clonotype came up a few times. The chain couples TRBV2 to TRBJ1-3; no clear D. The V end lost 2 bases, the J end lost 4 bases, and 15 bases lay between the germline ends. The CDR3 is made up of 16 amino acids. The germline gives CDR1 SNHLY, CDR2 FYNNEI. The CDR3 DNA reads as TGTGCCAGCAGTGAACATTGGGGAAGAGTCGGAAACACCATATATTTT. Protein sequence: CASSEHWGRVGNTIYF.

The rearrangement links TRBV6-1 to TRBJ2-3, with D possibly matching TRBD2 (6 bases). CDR1 is MNHNS and CDR2 is SASEGT in the germline V gene. Trimming stripped 5 bases from V and 3 bases from J, with 18 bases between. The length of the CDR3 is 16 residues. The CDR3 nucleotides read TGTGCCAGCAGTCAATGGGAGGTGGAGTTAACAGATACGCAGTATTTT. This gives the protein CASSQWEVELTDTQYF.

The chain's CDR3 is CSARMVAGTNTDTQYF. CDR3 coding DNA: TGCAGTGCTAGAATGGTAGCGGGAACGAACACAGATACGCAGTATTTT. This rearrangement joins TRBV20-1 to TRBJ2-3; 8 bases fit TRBD2. The CDR3 consists of 16 residues. V dropped 2 bases and J dropped 2; count of bases not matched to a gene: 9. Germline V CDR1 and CDR2: DFQATT, SNEGSKA (reference sequence).

This clonotype was seen once. In DNA, the CDR3 is TGTGCCAGCAGTAAGGACAGGGGGAATCAGCCCCAGCATTTT. Its translation: CASSKDRGNQPQHF. This rearrangement joins TRBV7-9 to TRBJ1-5; TRBD1 matches 10 bases. The V segment lost 6 bases and the J segment 4 bases; nucleotides outside the gene matches: 3. Germline CDR1 is SEHNR and CDR2 is FQNEAQ (reference sequence). The CDR3 is 14 amino acids.

The chain combines TRBV27 with TRBJ2-3, with D hard to call. The CDR3 runs to 14 residues. Trimming left V 6 bases short and J 3 bases short, with 13 bases between. Germline loops: CDR1 MNHEY, CDR2 SMNVEV (reference sequence). In nucleotides, the CDR3 is TGTGCCAGCAGCTCACGACTTCTGACAGATACGCAGTATTTT. Its translation: CASSSRLLTDTQYF.

This chain uses TRBV2 with TRBJ1-2; unclear D gene. Germline values: CDR1 SNHLY, CDR2 FYNNEI. The CDR3 has 15 residues. V was shortened by 6 bases and J by 2 bases, with 16 bases between the two germline ends. The CDR3 region has the DNA TGTGCCAGCAGGGGATTATCCGACCCCAACTATGGCTACACCTTC. It translates to CASRGLSDPNYGYTF.

The rearrangement joins TRBV6-1 to TRBJ2-7; 7 nucleotides match TRBD2. V lost 2 bases, J lost 3 bases, and 10 bases stayed unmatched. Germline assignment: CDR1 MNHNS and CDR2 SASEGT. The CDR3 runs to 16 residues. CDR3 residues: CASSEPGGGGGYEQYF. CDR3 sequence (DNA): TGTGCCAGCAGTGAACCGGGGGGTGGAGGTGGCTACGAGCAGTACTTC.

The chain has TRBV7-3 and TRBJ2-3; 11 nucleotides align to TRBD2. Germline CDR1 is SGHTA and CDR2 is FQGTGA. V was pared by 5 bases and J by 6 bases, with 4 bases of the junction left unmatched. The length of the CDR3 is 14 residues. The DNA of the CDR3 is TGTGCCAGCAGCCTACTAGCGGGAGTTGATACGCAGTATTTT. This gives the protein CASSLLAGVDTQYF.